A single sample is the source of the 4 T cell receptor beta chains below, sequenced in a study of blood T cell repertoires in COVID-19 (dated by TCRdb to between 2020 and 2021). The library was produced with the immunoSEQ multiplex PCR assay. TCRdb limited this immuneACCESS table to in-frame rearrangements with V and J called. A share of clones is missing; checked studies link under half to unresolved V genes, and the rest is unexplained. The sample yields 40,000 or so clones; about nine tenths were counted once. The leading ten clones occupy around an eighth of the sample. Sequencing input: peripheral blood. The receptors derive from a human donor in a cohort sampled during active COVID-19.

The V call is TRBV5-5, the J call TRBJ2-7, with TRBD1 identical over 7 bases. The V gene end was trimmed by 0 bases and the J gene end by 1 base; junction bases not matched to a gene: 4. The CDR3 is 15 amino acids. Germline loops: CDR1 SGHKS, CDR2 YYEKEE (reference sequence). CDR3 nucleotides: TGTGCCAGCAGCTTGGTACAGGGGCTTTCCTACGAGCAGTACTTC. Translation: CASSLVQGLSYEQYF.

The rearrangement joins TRBV5-6 to TRBJ1-4, with a possible D match to TRBD1 (6 bases). Germline V lookup: CDR1 SGHDT, CDR2 YYEEEE. CDR3 length equals 14 residues. V lost 6 bases, J lost 7 bases, and 16 bases lay in between. CDR3 loop: CASNPGHGGEKLFF. CDR3 DNA sequence: TGTGCCAGCAACCCGGGACATGGGGGTGAAAAACTGTTTTTT.

The chain combines TRBV11-2 with TRBJ2-7; D may be TRBD2 (5 bases). Trimming pared 5 bases from V and 2 bases from J, leaving 13 bases between. Germline values: CDR1 SGHAT, CDR2 FQNNGV. This CDR3 spans 14 amino acids. CDR3 nucleotides: TGTGCCAGCAGCCGCGGACTGCCTACCTACGAGCAGTACTTC. Its translation is CASSRGLPTYEQYF.

As regards this clone: This specimen includes other DNA sequences encoding the same CDR3. V usage is TRBV19 and J usage is TRBJ2-7; TRBD2 matches at 7 bases. With 6 bases clipped from V and 2 bases from J, the junction kept 7 bases outside the gene matches. This CDR3 region has 14 residues. The V gene's germline CDR1 is LNHDA and CDR2 SQIVND (reference sequence). CDR3 nucleotide sequence: TGTGCCAGTAGCTTCCAGCGGGGACCCTACGAGCAGTACTTC. This translates into CASSFQRGPYEQYF.